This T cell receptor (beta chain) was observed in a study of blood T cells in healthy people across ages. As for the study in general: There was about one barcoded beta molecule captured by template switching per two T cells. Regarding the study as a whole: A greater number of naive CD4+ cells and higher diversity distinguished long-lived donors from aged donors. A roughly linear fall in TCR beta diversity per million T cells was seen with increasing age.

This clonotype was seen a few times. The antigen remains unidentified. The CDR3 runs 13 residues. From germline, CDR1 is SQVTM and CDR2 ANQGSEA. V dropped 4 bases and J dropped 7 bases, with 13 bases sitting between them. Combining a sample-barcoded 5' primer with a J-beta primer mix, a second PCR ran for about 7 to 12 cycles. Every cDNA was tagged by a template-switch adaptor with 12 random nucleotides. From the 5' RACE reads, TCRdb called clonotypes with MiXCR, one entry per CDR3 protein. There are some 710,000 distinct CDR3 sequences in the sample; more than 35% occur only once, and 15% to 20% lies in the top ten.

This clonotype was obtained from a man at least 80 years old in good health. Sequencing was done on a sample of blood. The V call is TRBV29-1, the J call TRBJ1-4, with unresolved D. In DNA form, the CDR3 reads TGCAGCGTTGCCGTATCGGAGGGTGAAAAACTGTTTTTT. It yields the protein CSVAVSEGEKLFF.